This T cell receptor (beta chain) was recorded in a study of blood T cell repertoires in COVID-19 (dated by TCRdb to 2019 to 2021). About the study as a whole: The collaborator samples originated in the United States, Italy and Spain and spanned the acute and convalescent phases of COVID-19. The material from the prospective study consisted of cDNA or gDNA derived from T cells, B-cell-depleted T cells, or PBMCs. Subjects who had been exposed to COVID-19, were actively infected with it, or had recovered from it provided the deeply sampled blood TCRbeta repertoires that made up the dataset. The repertoires were released in a freely available public database meant as a resource for research on the immune response to SARS-CoV-2. Samples came from the ongoing ImmuneRACE study (first 160 participants) plus 1,254 subjects from 6 global collaborators. Nearly every sample came with metadata listing a de-identified subject ID, COVID-19 status, age in years and sex. Where available, HLA class I and class II types were taken from metadata supplied by the sample provider and were not determined by assay-based typing.

Comment on this clone: Its binding antigen is unknown. Per-nucleotide qualities are absent, and no much larger clonotype sits a single base away.

The germline V gene (reference sequence) specifies LNHDA as CDR1 and SQIVND as CDR2. Trimming removed 4 bases from V and 6 bases from J, leaving 12 bases between the germline ends. From cysteine to phenylalanine, the CDR3 is 13 amino acids long. CDR3 DNA is the only sequence kept; it has 39 bases, read in frame from the first base. TCRbeta CDR3 regions were amplified from genomic DNA using the immunoSEQ Assay, a bias-controlled multiplex PCR. In the paper's pipeline: Within the assay, amplification of reference gene primers was used to estimate how many nucleated cells each sample contained. To quantify the absolute abundance of each unique TCRbeta CDR3 rearrangement, sequence reads were collapsed and filtered. For each sample, productive Simpson clonality was calculated as the square root of Simpson's diversity index over productive rearrangements. Not all clones reach the TCRdb copy of this immuneACCESS table, which keeps in-frame sequences only. Checked studies attribute under half of the gap to unresolved V genes and leave the rest unexplained. The DNA was the basis for D and trimming; V, J and clone size are from that table. The table for this sample lists roughly 100,000 clones; about 76% of them were counted only once. The ten largest account for 30% to 45% of the sample.

The paper's findings and limits, for the study overall: How much clinical and demographic metadata was included differed by source and by participant, and the metadata was provided uncurated.

Collaborating institutions collected whole blood in K2EDTA tubes following their own protocols. For TCRbeta analysis, collaborators shipped samples in one of three forms: frozen whole blood, isolated PBMCs, or DNA extracted from either of those sample types. Sample: peripheral blood. This clonotype originated in a man older than 75 with acute or convalescent COVID-19. The sequence links TRBV19 to TRBJ1-2; the D segment cannot be called with confidence. The DNA sequence is given as TGTGCCAGTAGTAGTAGGGAGAGAAATGGCTACACCTTC. This is translated as CASSSRERNGYTF.